The 7 T cell receptor beta chains below come from one sample, sequenced in a study of blood T cell repertoires in COVID-19. Data came from immunoSEQ multiplex PCR; TCRdb stores just in-frame clones and leaves some out. The sample has under 400,000 clones, around nine tenths seen once; the top ten hold 1%. What was sequenced was PBMCs or T cells enriched from blood (not recorded which). Receptor source: a woman aged 25 to 39 who had been exposed to COVID-19.

This clone appeared a few times. This chain joins TRBV7-2 and TRBJ1-2; D is perhaps TRBD1 (5 bases). The CDR3 consists of 15 residues. Trimming left V 5 bases short and J 4 bases short, with 17 bases between. From germline, CDR1 is SGHTA and CDR2 FQGNSA. The CDR3 is CASSPTGGFGYGYTF. The CDR3 DNA reads as TGTGCCAGCAGCCCTACCGGGGGGTTTGGCTATGGCTACACCTTC.

This chain joins TRBV7-9 and TRBJ2-5; D is undetermined. The CDR3 length is 13 residues. Trimming cost V 1 base and J 4 bases, with 7 bases left between them. Germline V gene lookup returns CDR1 SEHNR and CDR2 FQNEAQ (reference sequence). Written as DNA, the CDR3 is TGTGCCAGCAGCTTAGACGGGTCAGAGACCCAGTACTTC. Its translation: CASSLDGSETQYF. Together with reference TRBV7-9 and TRBJ2-5, the CDR3 gives the full variable domain: DTGVSQNPRHKITKRGQNVTFRCDPISEHNRLYWYRQTLGQGPEFLTYFQNEAQLEKSRLLSDRFSAERPKGSFSTLEIQRTEQGDSAMYLCASSLDGSETQYFGPGTRLLVL.

V gene TRBV5-1 combines with J gene TRBJ2-7; D is possibly TRBD2 (6 bases). The CDR3 consists of 14 residues. From germline, CDR1 is SGHRS and CDR2 YFSETQ. V lost 3 bases to trimming and J lost 3 bases, with 13 bases between them. CDR3 bases: TGCGCCAGCAGCTCCGGGACTGGGGTCTACGAGCAGTACTTC. This encodes CASSSGTGVYEQYF.

This chain uses TRBV28 with TRBJ1-1; 9 nucleotides line up with TRBD1. With 5 bases clipped from V and 5 bases from J, the junction kept 6 bases outside the gene matches. CDR1 and CDR2 (germline): MDHEN, SYDVKM. There are 14 residues in the CDR3. The CDR3 spells CASSQTGGGTEAFF. The CDR3 region has the DNA TGTGCCAGCAGTCAGACAGGGGGAGGAACTGAAGCTTTCTTT.

This chain uses TRBV7-3 with TRBJ2-4, with 7 nucleotides matching TRBD2. Looked up from germline, CDR1 is SGHTA and CDR2 is FQGTGA. Trimming cost V 1 base and J 4 bases; bases outside gene matches: 4. CDR3 length equals 15 residues. The CDR3 loop is CASSLIGGGKNIQYF. DNA of the CDR3: TGTGCCAGCAGCTTAATCGGCGGGGGAAAAAACATTCAGTACTTC.

The chain is built from TRBV2 and TRBJ1-5, with 9 nucleotides matching TRBD1. Trimming removed 6 bases from V and 9 bases from J; junction bases left unmatched: 9. The CDR3 runs 14 residues. CDR1 SNHLY and CDR2 FYNNEI come from the germline V gene. The CDR3 loop reads CASRAGTGTWPQHF. CDR3 coding DNA: TGTGCCAGCAGGGCCGGGACAGGGACCTGGCCCCAGCATTTT.

This chain uses TRBV10-3 with TRBJ2-1; the D gene is possibly TRBD1 (6 bases). CDR1 is ENHRY and CDR2 is SYGVKD in the germline V gene. Trimming took off 8 bases at V and 4 bases at J, with 12 bases between the two ends. There are 13 residues in the CDR3. Here the CDR3 reads CAILDSLYNEQFF. The CDR3 region has the DNA TGTGCCATCTTGGACAGTCTATACAATGAGCAGTTCTTC.